This T cell receptor (beta chain) was identified in a study of blood T cell repertoires in COVID-19. Whole-study context: Whether acute or convalescent, the COVID-19 samples came from the United States, Italy and Spain. Sample material is recorded as cDNA or gDNA derived from T cells, B-cell-depleted T cells, or PBMCs.

V was pared by 0 bases and J by 7 bases, with 9 bases between. The CDR3 has 13 amino acids. From germline, CDR1 is MGHRA and CDR2 YSYEKL. Seattle cases were enrolled at active infection and followed longitudinally. Original processing methods: Amplification from reference gene primers served as the basis for estimated nucleated cell counts. The table came from immunoSEQ multiplex PCR; TCRdb's copy has only in-frame clones and leaves some out. V and J calls and clone size are given by that table; D and trimming were obtained from the DNA. Among about 350,000 clones listed, more than 70% were seen once.

The chain joins TRBV4-1 to TRBJ1-2; a possible D gene is TRBD1 (5 bases). The specimen sequenced was peripheral blood. This TCR derives from a woman aged 55-70 years with COVID-19, enrolled during active disease. The DNA for the CDR3 is TGCGCCAGCAGCCAAGAAGACAGACCTGGCTACACCTTC. It is translated as CASSQEDRPGYTF.